What follows is one TCR beta chain and its context. Its specificity is unknown. From germline, CDR1 is LNHDA and CDR2 SQIVND (reference sequence). The CDR3 runs to 16 residues. Unmatched junction bases numbered 7, after V lost 5 bases and J lost 3 bases. The sample originates from a study of CD8 T cell repertoires and HIV-1 epitope variants. Study outcomes and limitations: This assay reports beta chains of antigen-expanded cells, not T cell function.

Clones were read by immunoSEQ multiplex PCR, and TCRdb kept only the in-frame ones, dropping some. The sample holds 5,500 to 6,000 clones, less than 65% seen once. What was sequenced was cultured CD8+ T cells derived from PBMCs. This clonotype was obtained from a male donor with HIV. The chain joins TRBV19 to TRBJ2-1; TRBD2 aligns across 10 bases. The CDR3 spells CASSSGLASYYNEQFF. In DNA, the CDR3 is TGTGCCAGTAGTTCGGGACTAGCGAGCTACTACAATGAGCAGTTCTTC.